The next 16 T cell receptor beta chains were all read from a single sample in a study of identical twins. MiXCR, applied by TCRdb to the 5' RACE reads, yields one record per CDR3 protein. The sample yields 230,000 or so distinct CDR3 sequences, about 8.3% seen once. This sample was also put to use in a study of yellow fever vaccine responses in identical twins.

Sequenced: CD8+ T cells sorted from blood. The receptors shown here come from a woman under 30 in good health.

This clonotype was observed a handful of times. The V call is TRBV18, the J call TRBJ2-1; perhaps TRBD2 as D (6 bases). Trimming removed 3 bases at V and 4 bases at J, with 16 bases between. The germline CDR1 and CDR2 sequences are KGHSH and LQKENI. The CDR3 spans 16 residues. The CDR3 loop reads CASSPPTGETYNEQFF. The DNA of the CDR3 is TGTGCCAGCTCACCCCCAACGGGGGAGACATACAATGAGCAGTTCTTC.

The chain has TRBV20-1 and TRBJ2-2; 10 nucleotides align to TRBD2. The CDR3 sequence is 16 residues long. The V gene end was trimmed by 1 base and the J gene end by 6 bases; junction bases not matched to a gene: 8. Germline V gives CDR1 DFQATT, CDR2 SNEGSKA (reference sequence). CDR3 sequence (DNA): TGCAGTGCTAGAGCATGGGGACTAGCGACCGCCGGGGAGCTGTTTTTT. Amino acids: CSARAWGLATAGELFF.

This sequence joins TRBV5-6 and TRBJ2-7, with D uncertain. The V gene's germline CDR1 is SGHDT and CDR2 YYEEEE. The V gene lost 0 bases and the J gene lost 12 bases, with 22 bases spanning the gap. The CDR3 length is 15 residues. CDR3 in DNA: TGTGCCAGCAGCTTGGACTTGTCCGGAACCCAGTGGCTGTACTTC. This sequence encodes CASSLDLSGTQWLYF.

CDR3 sequence (DNA): TGTGCCACCAGTGGTCGGGAGGACTCCTACAATGAGCAGTTCTTC. This codes for CATSGREDSYNEQFF. The gene calls are TRBV24-1 and TRBJ2-1; 7 bases map to TRBD2. This CDR3 is built from 15 residues. Germline CDR1 KGHDR, CDR2 SFDVKD. J was trimmed by 0 bases and V by 5 bases; bases with no gene match: 3.

This clonotype has just a few counts. The chain joins TRBV5-1 to TRBJ2-1; no clear D. The germline V and J ends were trimmed by 0 bases and 3 bases, with 7 bases remaining between them. This CDR3 is 14 amino acids long. From germline, CDR1 is SGHRS and CDR2 YFSETQ. The CDR3 sequence is CASSLEANYNEQFF. DNA of the CDR3: TGCGCCAGCAGCTTGGAGGCTAACTACAATGAGCAGTTCTTC.

This clonotype was seen repeatedly, ten times or more. The gene calls are TRBV10-3 and TRBJ1-3, with D possibly TRBD1 on 5 matching bases. The CDR3 runs to 13 residues. From germline, CDR1 is ENHRY and CDR2 SYGVKD. Trimming removed 11 bases from V and 0 bases from J, with 11 bases in between. The DNA for the CDR3 is TGTGCCGGCGTAGGGGACTCTGGAAACACCATATATTTT. Translating it yields CAGVGDSGNTIYF.

This clonotype was seen only a few times. CDR3 region: CASSSRGFPYEQYF. Written as DNA, the CDR3 is TGCGCCAGCAGCTCGAGAGGGTTCCCCTACGAGCAGTACTTC. The V gene is TRBV5-1, the J gene TRBJ2-7; maybe TRBD2 (5 bases). V was clipped by 3 bases and J by 2 bases, with 12 bases between them. In germline, CDR1 is SGHRS, CDR2 YFSETQ. CDR3 length: 14 residues.

The chain has TRBV25-1 and TRBJ2-7, with D unresolved. Germline V CDR1 and CDR2: MGHDK, SYGVNS. The V and J ends lost 7 bases and 0 bases respectively, with 13 bases between them. This CDR3 is 14 amino acids long. DNA of the CDR3: TGTGCCAGCAATTCCGGGTACGGCTCCTACGAGCAGTACTTC. This encodes CASNSGYGSYEQYF.

This chain joins TRBV25-1 and TRBJ2-1; TRBD2 is a possible D gene (5 bases). This CDR3 is 11 amino acids long. Trimming removed 8 bases at V and 10 bases at J, with 12 bases between. CDR1 and CDR2 (germline): MGHDK, SYGVNS. For the CDR3, the DNA is TGTGCCAGCCAAACGGGGAACGAGCAGTTCTTC. Encoded protein: CASQTGNEQFF.

CDR3 in DNA: TGTGCCAGCAGTTATCAGGTGGGGGGCTCCTACAATGAGCAGTTCTTC. It yields the protein CASSYQVGGSYNEQFF. The genes are TRBV6-5 and TRBJ2-1; weak D call: TRBD2 (6 bases). The CDR3 is 16 amino acids. The V and J ends lost 3 bases and 0 bases respectively, with 12 bases between them. From germline, CDR1 is MNHEY and CDR2 SVGAGI.

This clonotype was observed a handful of times. CDR3 sequence: CASKYDGSADDTQYF. Here the CDR3 DNA reads TGTGCCAGCAAATACGACGGGAGTGCCGACGATACGCAGTATTTT. The rearrangement links TRBV28 to TRBJ2-3; the D gene is possibly TRBD2 (6 bases). This CDR3 is built from 15 residues. Between the trimmed V and J ends, which lost 7 bases and 6 bases, there was a span of 20 bases. The germline V gene has CDR1 MDHEN and CDR2 SYDVKM.

CDR3 coding DNA: TGTGCCAGCAGTTTATCAGGGGAGGCTTCACCCCTCCACTTT. It is translated as CASSLSGEASPLHF. V gene TRBV27 combines with J gene TRBJ1-6; TRBD1 is a possible D gene (5 bases). V was pared by 0 bases and J by 9 bases, with 9 bases between. The CDR3 is 14 residues long. Per germline, CDR1 MNHEY and CDR2 SMNVEV (reference sequence).

CDR3 loop: CSVARQGEQETQYF. CDR3 nucleotide sequence: TGCAGCGTTGCAAGACAGGGGGAACAAGAGACCCAGTACTTC. This chain joins TRBV29-1 and TRBJ2-5; 9 nucleotides agree with TRBD1. With V trimmed by 4 bases and J by 2 bases, 5 bases remained unmatched. The germline CDR1 and CDR2 sequences are SQVTM and ANQGSEA. The CDR3 is 14 amino acids.

This clonotype was seen only a few times. V gene TRBV10-3 combines with J gene TRBJ2-7, with TRBD1 matching 8 bases. Germline CDR1 ENHRY, CDR2 SYGVKD. The CDR3 consists of 16 residues. The ends lost 11 bases at V and 5 bases at J; junction bases unmatched: 20. Here the CDR3 DNA reads TGTGCCGGCTCGGGACAGGACAACGCGCTCCCTCACGAGCAGTACTTC. This gives the protein CAGSGQDNALPHEQYF.

V gene TRBV5-1 combines with J gene TRBJ2-3; D may be TRBD2 (6 bases). Germline CDR1 is SGHRS and CDR2 is YFSETQ. V was trimmed by 5 bases and J by 2 bases, leaving 15 bases between them. CDR3 length: 15 amino acids. The chain's CDR3 is CASRPGTPLTDTQYF. DNA of the CDR3: TGCGCCAGCAGGCCCGGGACTCCTCTCACAGATACGCAGTATTTT.

This chain uses TRBV18 with TRBJ2-7, with TRBD1 matching 7 bases. V shed 2 bases, J shed 3 bases, and the junction held 4 bases outside the gene matches. CDR3 length equals 14 residues. The germline V gene encodes CDR1 KGHSH and CDR2 LQKENI. The CDR3 is CASSPEGQNYEQYF. The CDR3 nucleotides are TGTGCCAGCTCACCAGAGGGACAGAACTACGAGCAGTACTTC.